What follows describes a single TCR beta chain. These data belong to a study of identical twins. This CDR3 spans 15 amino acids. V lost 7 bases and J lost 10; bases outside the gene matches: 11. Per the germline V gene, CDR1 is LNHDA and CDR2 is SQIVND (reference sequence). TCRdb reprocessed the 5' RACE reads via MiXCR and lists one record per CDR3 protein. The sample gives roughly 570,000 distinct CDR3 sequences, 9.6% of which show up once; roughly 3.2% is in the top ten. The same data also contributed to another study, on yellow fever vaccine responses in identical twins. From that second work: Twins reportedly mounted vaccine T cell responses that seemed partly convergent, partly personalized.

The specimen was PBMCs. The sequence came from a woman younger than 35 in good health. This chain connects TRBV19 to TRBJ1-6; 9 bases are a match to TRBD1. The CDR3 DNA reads TGTGCCAGTAAGAGCGGGGACAGGGTGGACTCACCCCTCCACTTT. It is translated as CASKSGDRVDSPLHF.